Sequencing of this T cell receptor (beta chain) was carried out in a study of blood T cells in healthy people across ages. There are a few counts of this clonotype. A second 7 to 11 cycle PCR used barcoded and J-beta primers. TCRdb itself ran the 5' RACE reads through MiXCR, one entry per CDR3 protein. This sample has more than 600,000 distinct CDR3 sequences; 20% to 25% occur once, and the top ten carry more than 7.5%. The V gene's germline CDR1 is DFQATT and CDR2 SNEGSKA (reference sequence). This CDR3 has 15 amino acids. The V end was cut by 3 bases, the J end by 0 bases, with 12 bases between. Another study also made use of these data, one on T cells of mothers and their children.

The V and J genes are TRBV20-1 and TRBJ2-1; D may be TRBD2 (6 bases). This receptor was taken from a boy aged 5 to 17 in good health. Sample: blood. CDR3 amino acids: CSARRDSRSYNEQFF. CDR3 nucleotides: TGCAGTGCTAGGCGGGACTCCCGCTCCTACAATGAGCAGTTCTTC.